This T cell receptor (beta chain) was captured in a study of T cell responses to AZD1222 COVID-19 vaccine. TCRdb keeps only in-frame clones here, not all; method: immunoSEQ multiplex PCR. The table lists 120,000 or so clones, about 88% of them singletons. V dropped 5 bases and J dropped 2; count of bases not matched to a gene: 5. CDR3 length equals 15 residues. The germline V gene encodes CDR1 MNHEY and CDR2 SVGEGT. The source is an adult in good health. The specimen comprised peripheral blood, sampled on day 0 of AZD1222 vaccination. The chain carries TRBV6-2 or TRBV6-3 and TRBJ2-7, with 11 bases identical to TRBD1. The CDR3 DNA reads as TGTGCCAGCAGTAAAGGACAGGGGGCAACCTACGAGCAGTACTTC. Residues: CASSKGQGATYEQYF.